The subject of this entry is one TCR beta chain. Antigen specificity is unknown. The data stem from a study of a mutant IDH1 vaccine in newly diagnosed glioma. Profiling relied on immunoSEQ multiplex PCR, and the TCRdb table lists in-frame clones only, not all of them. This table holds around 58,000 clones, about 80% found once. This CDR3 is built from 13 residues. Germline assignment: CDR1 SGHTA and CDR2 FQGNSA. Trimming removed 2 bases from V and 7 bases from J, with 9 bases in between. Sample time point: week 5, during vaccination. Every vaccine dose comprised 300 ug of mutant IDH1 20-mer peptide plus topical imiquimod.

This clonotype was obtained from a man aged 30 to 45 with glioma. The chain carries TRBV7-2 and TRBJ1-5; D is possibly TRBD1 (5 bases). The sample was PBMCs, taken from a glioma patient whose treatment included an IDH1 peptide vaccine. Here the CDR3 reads CASSLQGGQPQHF. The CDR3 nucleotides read TGTGCCAGCAGCTTACAGGGAGGACAGCCCCAGCATTTT. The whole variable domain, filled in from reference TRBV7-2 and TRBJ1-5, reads GAGVSQSPSNKVTEKGKDVELRCDPISGHTALYWYRQSLGQGLEFLIYFQGNSAPDKSGLPSDRFSAERTGGSVSTLTIQRTQQEDSAVYLCASSLQGGQPQHFGDGTRLSIL.